A selection of T cell receptor beta chains follows, all from one sample in a study of early T cells in non-severe SARS-CoV-2 infection. Via MiXCR, TCRdb re-called the 5' RACE reads, giving one row per CDR3 protein. The repertoire consists of about 31,000 distinct CDR3 sequences, with 5.5% to 6% occurring once and the leading ten covering approximately 5.2%. The sample taken for sequencing was whole blood. These receptors all come from an adult who was a healthcare worker with PCR-confirmed SARS-CoV-2 infection or an uninfected control (not recorded which). Both conserved end residues are part of each CDR3. The D gene is left open where the match is weak. The size entry is marked missing in some rows and otherwise reads once, few, many or a size class.

. | TRBJ1-2 | TRBV9 | many | TGTGCCAGCAGCGTACAAGGGGCCCCTGGTCTCTATGGCTACACCTTC | CASSVQGAPGLYGYTF
TRBD2 | TRBJ2-3 | TRBV6-2/TRBV6-3 | many | TGTGCCAGCAGTCCCACCCACGGACTAGCGGGAGAAGATACGCAGTATTTT | CASSPTHGLAGEDTQYF
TRBD1 | TRBJ1-2 | TRBV28 | many | TGTGCCAGCAGTTTGGGGGGACAGGGGCTTGGCTACACCTTC | CASSLGGQGLGYTF
TRBD2 | TRBJ2-7 | TRBV14 | many | TGTGCCAGCAGCCATATTGGGACTAGCGGGAAACAGTACTTC | CASSHIGTSGKQYF
. | TRBJ2-7 | TRBV28 | many | TGTGCCAGCAGTTCAACTCACAGGGCCATGGACTCCTACGAGCAGTACTTC | CASSSTHRAMDSYEQYF
. | TRBJ1-3 | TRBV12-3/TRBV12-4 | . | TGTGCCAGCAGCCGGGGCAGCTCTGGAAACACCATATATTTT | CASSRGSSGNTIYF
. | TRBJ2-1 | TRBV11-2 | few | TGTGCCAGCAGCCCCGGGACTTTGGAGTTCTTC | CASSPGTLEFF
TRBD1 | TRBJ2-1 | TRBV4-1 | many | TGCGCCAGCAGCCAACCATTAGGGACAGGGTCTAATGAGCAGTTCTTC | CASSQPLGTGSNEQFF
. | TRBJ2-7 | TRBV3-1 | few | TGTGCCAGCAGCCAAGGGTCCTCCGGGACCCACAGACCCTACGAGCAGTACTTC | CASSQGSSGTHRPYEQYF
TRBD2 | TRBJ2-3 | TRBV27 | many | TGTGCCAGCAGTCTCCTTAGCGGGGGCGGGGATACGCAGTATTTT | CASSLLSGGGDTQYF
TRBD2 | TRBJ2-2 | TRBV12-3/TRBV12-4 | many | TGTGCCAGCAGTGGATGGGGACTATTCGGGCGCCGGGAGCTGTTTTTT | CASSGWGLFGRRELFF
. | TRBJ2-3 | TRBV5-1 | many | TGCGCCAGCAGCTTGGGGCAGCTCACAGATACGCAGTATTTT | CASSLGQLTDTQYF
TRBD1 | TRBJ2-2 | TRBV10-3 | many | TGTGCCATCAGTCCAGGGGGCTCGAACACCGGGGAGCTGTTTTTT | CAISPGGSNTGELFF
. | TRBJ1-1 | TRBV29-1 | few | TGCAGCGCTGCGGGACTCGGAACTGAAGCTTTCTTT | CSAAGLGTEAFF
. | TRBJ1-1 | TRBV6-6 | . | TGTGCCAGCAGTTTCCGGATCGACGGCCCGGCTGAAGCTTTCTTT | CASSFRIDGPAEAFF
. | TRBJ2-4 | TRBV5-6 | many | TGTGCCAGCAGCTTGCTCTCAGGAAACAAAAACATTCAGTACTTC | CASSLLSGNKNIQYF
. | TRBJ2-1 | TRBV30 | . | TGTGCCTGGAGAACCTACAATGAGCAGTTCTTC | CAWRTYNEQFF
. | TRBJ1-1 | TRBV7-9 | many | TGTGCCAGCAGCTTAGTTGACGGCTCTGAAGCTTTCTTT | CASSLVDGSEAFF
TRBD1 | TRBJ2-1 | TRBV29-1 | many | TGCAGCGTTGAAGGCCAGGGGGCGCGCAATGAGCAGTTCTTC | CSVEGQGARNEQFF
. | TRBJ2-3 | TRBV9 | many | TGTGCCACAGCGGCCTTTAGCACAGATACGCAGTATTTT | CATAAFSTDTQYF
. | TRBJ2-1 | TRBV20-1 | many | TGCAGTGCCCCCATTCCGAAGCCGGGGAGATCCAATGAGCAGTTCTTC | CSAPIPKPGRSNEQFF
TRBD2 | TRBJ2-5 | TRBV20-1 | many | TGCAGTGCTCGAGGACTAGCGGGCTTCCAAGAGACCCAGTACTTC | CSARGLAGFQETQYF
TRBD1 | TRBJ2-7 | TRBV5-8 | many | TGTGCCAGCAGCTTGGAACAGGGGGCTAACTACGAGCAGTACTTC | CASSLEQGANYEQYF
TRBD1 | TRBJ2-7 | TRBV5-1 | many | TGCGCCAGCAGCCCCCTGGGACAGCGAGAGCAGTACTTC | CASSPLGQREQYF
TRBD2 | TRBJ2-1 | TRBV18 | many | TGTGCCAGCTCACCACCGAGGGGCGGGGGGGCCCATGAGCAGTTCTTC | CASSPPRGGGAHEQFF
. | TRBJ2-3 | TRBV7-6 | many | TGTGCCAGCGGGATTGCGGGATCGGATACGCAGTATTTT | CASGIAGSDTQYF